These 10 T cell receptor beta chains originate from one sample sequenced in a study of neurological immune-mediated disorders. TCRdb independently ran MiXCR on the 5' RACE reads; one entry per CDR3 protein. The repertoire holds under 50,000 distinct CDR3 sequences, with about 9.9% as singletons. The material sequenced was CD4+ T cells from blood. Source of these receptors: a woman aged 25 to 39 with HTLV-1-associated myelopathy (HAM/TSP).

This clonotype was counted many times. J is TRBJ2-1 and V is TRBV20-1, with D unresolved. This CDR3 region has 14 residues. Germline CDR1 reads DFQATT; CDR2 reads SNEGSKA (reference sequence). Trimming cost V 5 bases and J 4 bases, with 15 bases left between them. In nucleotides, the CDR3 is TGCAGTGCTCGACCGGTGGCTGCGTACAATGAGCAGTTCTTC. Translation gives CSARPVAAYNEQFF.

This clonotype was counted at least ten times. The V and J genes are TRBV6-5 and TRBJ2-4; 15 nucleotides line up with TRBD2. V shed 7 bases and J 6 bases; nucleotides not matched to a gene: 10. In germline, CDR1 is MNHEY, CDR2 SVGAGI. The CDR3 covers 17 residues. CDR3 in DNA: TGTGCCAGCAATCCTGGACTAGCGGGGGGGCCAGGAAACATTCAGTACTTC. Its translation: CASNPGLAGGPGNIQYF.

This clonotype was counted at least ten times. The chain joins TRBV3-1 to TRBJ1-3, with D unclear. V was trimmed by 3 bases and J by 4 bases, leaving 7 bases between them. Germline lookup yields CDR1 LGHDT and CDR2 YNNKEL (reference sequence). CDR3 length: 13 amino acids. CDR3 nucleotides: TGTGCCAGCAGCCAGTGGCAGGGAAACACCATATATTTT. Its protein product is CASSQWQGNTIYF.

This clonotype was counted at least ten times. V gene TRBV7-9 combines with J gene TRBJ2-7; D might be TRBD2 (6 bases). V lost 2 bases and J 0 bases, leaving 11 bases between the germline ends. Germline values: CDR1 SEHNR, CDR2 FQNEAQ (reference sequence). The CDR3 sequence is 15 residues long. The CDR3 loop reads CASSLWLRGSYEQYF. The CDR3 coding sequence is TGTGCCAGCAGCTTATGGCTGCGGGGCTCCTACGAGCAGTACTTC.

The table lists this clonotype with many counts. The CDR3 spells CASSLVMASRVGDEQFF. The CDR3 DNA is TGTGCCAGCAGCTTGGTAATGGCTTCTCGAGTCGGCGATGAGCAGTTCTTC. This chain links TRBV5-8 with TRBJ2-1; unclear D gene. Germline loops: CDR1 SGHTS, CDR2 YDEGEE. V was clipped by 0 bases and J by 8 bases, with 21 bases between them. CDR3 size: 17 residues. The complete variable domain, with remaining parts taken from reference TRBV5-8 and TRBJ2-1, reads EAGVTQSPTHLIKTRGQQATLRCSPISGHTSVYWYQQALGLGLQFLLWYDEGEERNRGNFPPRFSGRQFPNYSSELNVNALELEDSALYLCASSLVMASRVGDEQFFGPGTRLTVL.

This clonotype occurred many times. The rearrangement joins TRBV29-1 to TRBJ1-1, with 11 positions matching TRBD1. V lost 8 bases to trimming and J lost 5 bases; unmatched junction nucleotides: 4. This CDR3 region has 12 residues. CDR1 and CDR2 (germline): SQVTM, ANQGSEA. CDR3 in DNA: TGCAGCATGGGGGACAGGGGGACTGAAGCTTTCTTT. Its translation is CSMGDRGTEAFF.

This clonotype was observed many times. The CDR3 coding sequence is TGTGCCAGCAGAGGGGACCGTAAGCTCTCCTACGAGCAGTACTTC. Its translation: CASRGDRKLSYEQYF. This chain uses TRBV28 with TRBJ2-7; D possibly uses TRBD1 or TRBD2 (5 bases each). The CDR3 is 15 amino acids. Germline CDR1 is MDHEN and CDR2 is SYDVKM. Trimming removed 6 bases from V and 0 bases from J, with 15 bases in between.

This clonotype was observed at least ten times. The chain has TRBV5-1 and TRBJ1-3; D unclear. Germline V gene sequence: CDR1 SGHRS, CDR2 YFSETQ. The CDR3 is 17 amino acids. The germline V and J ends were trimmed by 0 bases and 0 bases, with 13 bases remaining between them. The CDR3 here is CASSLEPQASSGNTIYF. CDR3 coding DNA: TGCGCCAGCAGCTTGGAGCCGCAGGCGAGCTCTGGAAACACCATATATTTT.

The sample holds many counts of this clonotype. The chain is built from TRBV29-1 and TRBJ2-7, with D unresolved. Germline V gene lookup returns CDR1 SQVTM and CDR2 ANQGSEA. CDR3 size: 12 residues. V lost 4 bases, J lost 0 bases, and 7 bases lay in between. The CDR3 here is CSVGHGSYEQYF. CDR3 bases: TGCAGCGTTGGTCACGGCTCCTACGAGCAGTACTTC.

The rearrangement joins TRBV10-3 to TRBJ2-3; D unresolved. V shed 3 bases and J shed 2 bases, with 0 bases lying between them. The CDR3 extends over 11 amino acids. Germline CDR1 ENHRY, CDR2 SYGVKD. The CDR3 sequence: CAISDTDTQYF. The CDR3 DNA follows: TGTGCCATCAGTGACACAGATACGCAGTATTTT.